A selection of T cell receptor beta chains follows, all from one sample in a study of blood T cell repertoires in COVID-19. Repertoires were generated with immunoSEQ multiplex PCR, while TCRdb's copy carries only in-frame clones and drops some. The sample lists fewer than 400,000 clones, 80% to 95% occurring once. The source material was PBMCs or T cells enriched from blood (not recorded which). The receptors here all came from a woman under 40 who had recovered from COVID-19. The CDR3 runs from the conserved cysteine through the conserved F or W. The D gene is left open where the match is weak. The size field is filled for only some rows; it gives once, few, many or a size class.

clone_size: .; j_call: TRBJ1-1; cdr3_length: 12; d_call: .; v_call: TRBV12-3/TRBV12-4; cdr3_nt: TGTGCCAGCAGTTTCGGAGGGACTGAAGCTTTCTTT; cdr3_aa: CASSFGGTEAFF
clone_size: .; j_call: TRBJ2-3; cdr3_length: 14; d_call: TRBD2; v_call: TRBV10-3; cdr3_nt: TGTGCCATCAGTAGCGGGGGAAGTGGAGATACGCAGTATTTT; cdr3_aa: CAISSGGSGDTQYF
clone_size: .; j_call: TRBJ2-5; cdr3_length: 15; d_call: TRBD1; v_call: TRBV6-2/TRBV6-3; cdr3_nt: TGTGCCAGCAGTGTCGGACAGGGAAGGCAAGAGACCCAGTACTTC; cdr3_aa: CASSVGQGRQETQYF
clone_size: .; j_call: TRBJ1-1; cdr3_length: 16; d_call: .; v_call: TRBV27; cdr3_nt: TGTGCCAACAAGAGGGGTCTGGGGGGTATGAACACTGAAGCTTTCTTT; cdr3_aa: CANKRGLGGMNTEAFF
clone_size: few; j_call: TRBJ1-6; cdr3_length: 14; d_call: TRBD1; v_call: TRBV7-8; cdr3_nt: TGTGCCAGCAGCTTGGGACAGGGGGGCCCACCCCTCCACTTT; cdr3_aa: CASSLGQGGPPLHF
clone_size: .; j_call: TRBJ2-6; cdr3_length: 20; d_call: TRBD1; v_call: TRBV15; cdr3_nt: TGTGCCACCAGCAGAGATTTGATAGGGGGCGAATTCTCTGGGGCCAACGTCCTGACTTTC; cdr3_aa: CATSRDLIGGEFSGANVLTF
clone_size: .; j_call: TRBJ2-7; cdr3_length: 15; d_call: TRBD2; v_call: TRBV5-1; cdr3_nt: TGCGCCAGCAGCACCCTAGCGGGGCCCGCCTACGAGCAGTACTTC; cdr3_aa: CASSTLAGPAYEQYF
clone_size: .; j_call: TRBJ1-2; cdr3_length: 14; d_call: .; v_call: TRBV2; cdr3_nt: TGTGCCAGCAGTGTGTCACAGCGGCTCTATGGCTACACCTTC; cdr3_aa: CASSVSQRLYGYTF
clone_size: .; j_call: TRBJ2-7; cdr3_length: 14; d_call: TRBD1; v_call: TRBV28; cdr3_nt: TGTGCCAGCAATCCGGAAGACAGGGACCACGAGCAGTACTTC; cdr3_aa: CASNPEDRDHEQYF
clone_size: .; j_call: TRBJ2-7; cdr3_length: 14; d_call: TRBD2; v_call: TRBV2; cdr3_nt: TGTGCCAGCAGAGATAGCGGGAGGGGGTACGAGCAGTACTTC; cdr3_aa: CASRDSGRGYEQYF
clone_size: .; j_call: TRBJ1-1; cdr3_length: 15; d_call: TRBD1; v_call: TRBV5-1; cdr3_nt: TGCGCCAGCAGCGCCGCAGGGGGCCGAGGCACTGAAGCTTTCTTT; cdr3_aa: CASSAAGGRGTEAFF
clone_size: .; j_call: TRBJ1-2; cdr3_length: 12; d_call: TRBD1; v_call: TRBV18; cdr3_nt: TGTGCCAGCTCACCGGACAGGGCTGGCTACACCTTC; cdr3_aa: CASSPDRAGYTF
clone_size: once; j_call: TRBJ2-1; cdr3_length: 15; d_call: TRBD2; v_call: TRBV4-1; cdr3_nt: TGCGCCAGCAGCCAAGTGGGTAGCGGGAGTGGAGAGCAGTTCTTC; cdr3_aa: CASSQVGSGSGEQFF
clone_size: .; j_call: TRBJ2-7; cdr3_length: 14; d_call: TRBD1; v_call: TRBV5-6; cdr3_nt: TGTGCCAGCAGCCCACAGGGGGCAATACGCGAGCAGTACTTC; cdr3_aa: CASSPQGAIREQYF
clone_size: .; j_call: TRBJ1-6; cdr3_length: 14; d_call: TRBD1; v_call: TRBV3-1/TRBV3-2; cdr3_nt: TGTGCCAGCAGCTGGACAGGGAGGAATTCACCCCTCCACTTT; cdr3_aa: CASSWTGRNSPLHF
clone_size: once; j_call: TRBJ2-6; cdr3_length: 17; d_call: TRBD1; v_call: TRBV2; cdr3_nt: TGTGCCAGCACCCGGACAGGGAGGTCTTCTGGGGCCAACGTCCTGACTTTC; cdr3_aa: CASTRTGRSSGANVLTF
clone_size: .; j_call: TRBJ1-2; cdr3_length: 15; d_call: TRBD1; v_call: TRBV7-2; cdr3_nt: TGTGCCAGCAGCTTATGGGACAGACCTAACTATGGCTACACCTTC; cdr3_aa: CASSLWDRPNYGYTF
clone_size: once; j_call: TRBJ2-5; cdr3_length: 17; d_call: TRBD2; v_call: TRBV9; cdr3_nt: TGTGCCAGCAGCGTAGGACTAGCGGGTGGAAGACAAGAGACCCAGTACTTC; cdr3_aa: CASSVGLAGGRQETQYF
clone_size: .; j_call: TRBJ2-7; cdr3_length: 13; d_call: .; v_call: TRBV6-6; cdr3_nt: TGTGCCAGCAGTGTTACCAGGGCCTACGAGCAGTACTTC; cdr3_aa: CASSVTRAYEQYF
clone_size: .; j_call: TRBJ1-4; cdr3_length: 18; d_call: TRBD1; v_call: TRBV19; cdr3_nt: TGTGCCAGTACCCCGATGGACAGGGGGCGCAGGGGTAATGAAAAACTGTTTTTT; cdr3_aa: CASTPMDRGRRGNEKLFF
clone_size: .; j_call: TRBJ1-1; cdr3_length: 16; d_call: .; v_call: TRBV24-1; cdr3_nt: TGTGCCATCATCATAACAGGGCCTACTATGAACACTGAAGCTTTCTTT; cdr3_aa: CAIIITGPTMNTEAFF
clone_size: .; j_call: TRBJ1-2; cdr3_length: 17; d_call: TRBD1; v_call: TRBV28; cdr3_nt: TGTGCCAGCAGTTCTCCCGGGACAGGGGGCTTTAACTATGGCTACACCTTC; cdr3_aa: CASSSPGTGGFNYGYTF
clone_size: once; j_call: TRBJ2-5; cdr3_length: 16; d_call: TRBD1; v_call: TRBV13; cdr3_nt: TGTGCCAGCAGCTCGACCCCCCGGACAGGTCAAGAGACCCAGTACTTC; cdr3_aa: CASSSTPRTGQETQYF
clone_size: .; j_call: TRBJ1-6; cdr3_length: 16; d_call: .; v_call: TRBV11-1; cdr3_nt: TGTGCCAGCAGCTCGAGCCTACAGGGAGGGAATTCACCCCTCCACTTT; cdr3_aa: CASSSSLQGGNSPLHF